The source of this T cell receptor (beta chain) is a study of identifying expanded T cells in peripheral blood (dated by TCRdb to about 2019). Broadly, across the study: Four technical replicates, made by sequencing separate aliquots from the same pool of genomic DNA, were compared pairwise. The full study reports these points: The authors expected biological variance in healthy repertoires might increase further over much longer intervals such as months to years. For all healthy donors, the variance in clone template counts between approximately two-week samples rose significantly as total template count increased. Between technical replicates the binomial model flagged roughly 1.1 differentially abundant clones, whereas over approximately two weeks the binomial model flagged about 15 and over approximately 4 weeks 19 to 20. Across all healthy-donor time intervals, the beta-binomial model significantly lowered both the number of clones called differentially abundant and the false-positive rate.

During the collection period, no infections or other immune events were recorded for the healthy donors. Healthy-donor blood repertoires served as a training cohort to calibrate time-dependent variance in a beta-binomial model of T-cell clone differential abundance. The training cohort comprised approximately 10 healthy donors, 3 female and 7 male. An age range of about 25 to 64 years, with an average of around 44 years, was recorded for the donors. Obtained from a commercial supplier, whole blood was collected from each healthy donor at three time points set about two weeks apart. Genomic DNA was extracted from unsorted whole blood for immunosequencing. This clone was seen only once. There is no known antigen for this receptor. No quality values exist for individual bases; no much larger clone is one base distant. The immunoSEQ Assay, which uses bias-controlled multiplex PCR amplification of genomic DNA, was used to profile TCRbeta CDR3 regions. As for the authors' bioinformatics: The absolute abundance of each unique TCRbeta CDR3 region was quantified after sequences were collapsed and filtered. Two models were used to test differential abundance: a binomial model (Fisher-equivalent) and a beta-binomial model that adds time-dependent variance fitted from healthy donors. Any clone with fewer than 5 combined templates was excluded, and a clone was called differentially abundant if its Benjamini-Hochberg FDR was below 0.01. Beta-binomial variance was modeled as a function of total template count across the two samples using the form v = (b*log(k)+a)^2. This immuneACCESS table, as held by TCRdb, lists in-frame sequences with V and J called but not all clones. Of the missing ones, under half trace to an unresolved V gene in checked studies; the others have no known cause. The DNA gave D and trimming, while V, J and clone size come from that table. In all, the sample holds around 84,000 clones, and roughly 90% of those were seen once. Approximately 7% of the sample comes from the top ten.

The germline V gene specifies SGHTS as CDR1 and YDEGEE as CDR2. V is pruned by 2 bases and J by 3 bases, leaving 7 bases of the junction without a gene match. The CDR3 has 15 amino acids, counting the end cysteine and phenylalanine. This entry keeps only the CDR3 DNA: 45 bases, framed from base 1. The V and J segments used are TRBV5-8 and TRBJ2-7, with TRBD2 identical over 8 junction bases. The origin of this receptor is a person aged 18 to 70 in good health. Sample: blood. In nucleotides, the sequence is TGTGCCAGCAGCTTAATGGCGGGAGGAGTCTACGAGCAGTACTTC. Its translation is CASSLMAGGVYEQYF.